This TCR beta chain came from a study of shared clonotypes between healthy human individuals. Study outcomes and limitations: For naive CD4 cells, around 5.1% of clonotypes were shared across a few donors. Compared with clonotypes that all four donors shared, non-shared clonotypes had lower generation probabilities.

The sorted-subset replicate PCRs were given around 200 ng DNA, which is 27,000 or so T cell genomes. The table came from immunoSEQ multiplex PCR; TCRdb's copy has only in-frame clones and leaves some out. Among 2,500,000 or so clones, 85% to 95% were seen once, and the ten largest hold about 0.41%. Regarding this clone: No antigen is known for it.

What was sequenced was naive CD4+ T cells from PBMCs. Subset in this sample: CD45RA+ positively selected. This receptor was obtained from a man aged 18 to 35 in good health. Some clones in this sample may be carry-over from other donors' samples.

The CDR3 DNA is TGCGCCAGCAGTGAGCTAGCGGCCCTGTCCTACAATGAGCAGTTCTTC. Residues: CASSELAALSYNEQFF. The chain employs TRBV10-1 and TRBJ2-1; 7 nucleotides align to TRBD2. Trimming cost V 2 bases and J 1 base; bases outside gene matches: 5. Germline V gene lookup returns CDR1 WNHNN and CDR2 SYGVQD (reference sequence). This CDR3 has 16 residues.